A selection of T cell receptor beta chains follows, all from one sample in a study of cytomegalovirus exposure and HLA in healthy donors. The method was immunoSEQ multiplex PCR; TCRdb's version includes in-frame clones alone and lacks a portion of them. This table has 95,000 to 100,000 clones, about 85% appearing once. Sample: PBMCs. The source is a female donor in good health and CMV-seropositive. Both conserved end residues are part of each CDR3. D genes are given only for firm matches. Size is stated for part of the rows, as once, few or many counts, or as a class when the clone is expanded.

clone_size: NA; d_call: NA; v_call: TRBV18; j_call: TRBJ2-7; cdr3_nt: TGTGCCAGCTCACCCTCTAGACAGAAATACGAGCAGTACTTC; cdr3_aa: CASSPSRQKYEQYF
clone_size: few; d_call: TRBD2; v_call: TRBV19; j_call: TRBJ2-7; cdr3_nt: TGTGCCAGTAGTAGCCTAGCGGGTTTACGGGAAGAGCAGTACTTC; cdr3_aa: CASSSLAGLREEQYF
clone_size: NA; d_call: NA; v_call: TRBV27; j_call: TRBJ1-5; cdr3_nt: TGTGCCAGCAGGTCGGGGGGCAGGAACAATCAGCCCCAGCATTTT; cdr3_aa: CASRSGGRNNQPQHF
clone_size: NA; d_call: NA; v_call: TRBV23-1; j_call: TRBJ2-5; cdr3_nt: TGCGCCAGCAGTCAGCCACAGGGGAGGATAGAGACCCAGTACTTC; cdr3_aa: CASSQPQGRIETQYF
clone_size: NA; d_call: NA; v_call: TRBV5-1; j_call: TRBJ2-5; cdr3_nt: TGCGCCAGCAGCTTCTGGCAGGGGAAAGAGACCCAGTACTTC; cdr3_aa: CASSFWQGKETQYF
clone_size: NA; d_call: NA; v_call: TRBV9; j_call: TRBJ1-2; cdr3_nt: TGTGCCAGCAGCGCCCGCCTGACTACCTTC; cdr3_aa: CASSARLTTF
clone_size: NA; d_call: NA; v_call: TRBV7-9; j_call: TRBJ1-2; cdr3_nt: TGTGCCAGCATAGGGGCGGATGGCTACACCTTC; cdr3_aa: CASIGADGYTF
clone_size: NA; d_call: NA; v_call: TRBV2; j_call: TRBJ2-5; cdr3_nt: TGTGCCAGCAGTGAAGTGAGGGTCGAGACCCAGTACTTC; cdr3_aa: CASSEVRVETQYF
clone_size: NA; d_call: TRBD2; v_call: TRBV11-3; j_call: TRBJ2-1; cdr3_nt: TGTGCCAGCAGCCCAGTCGGGACTAGCGACAATGAGCAGTTCTTC; cdr3_aa: CASSPVGTSDNEQFF
clone_size: NA; d_call: TRBD1; v_call: TRBV18; j_call: TRBJ2-7; cdr3_nt: TGTGCCAGCTCACCGAAACAGGGGACCCTGGGCTACGAGCAGTACTTC; cdr3_aa: CASSPKQGTLGYEQYF
clone_size: NA; d_call: TRBD1; v_call: TRBV6-5; j_call: TRBJ1-3; cdr3_nt: TGTGCCAGCAGTTTGACAGGGAGCTCTGGAAACACCATATATTTT; cdr3_aa: CASSLTGSSGNTIYF
clone_size: NA; d_call: NA; v_call: TRBV5-4; j_call: TRBJ1-2; cdr3_nt: TGTGCCAGCAGCCGTCCGACAGTGAGCTATGGCTACACCTTC; cdr3_aa: CASSRPTVSYGYTF
clone_size: NA; d_call: NA; v_call: TRBV18; j_call: TRBJ2-3; cdr3_nt: TGTGCCAGCTCCTGGGATCGTGGGGGGACAGATACGCAGTATTTT; cdr3_aa: CASSWDRGGTDTQYF
clone_size: NA; d_call: TRBD1; v_call: TRBV15; j_call: TRBJ1-2; cdr3_nt: TGTGCCACCAGCAGAGCCCTTGGGACAGCTAACTATGGCTACACCTTC; cdr3_aa: CATSRALGTANYGYTF
clone_size: NA; d_call: NA; v_call: TRBV5-1; j_call: TRBJ2-7; cdr3_nt: TGCGCCAGCAGCCAAGGGACGGACTACGAGCAGTACTTC; cdr3_aa: CASSQGTDYEQYF
clone_size: NA; d_call: TRBD2; v_call: TRBV6-1; j_call: TRBJ2-2; cdr3_nt: TGTGCCAGTTCGGGACTAGATGGCTCCGGGGAGCTGTTTTTT; cdr3_aa: CASSGLDGSGELFF
clone_size: NA; d_call: TRBD1; v_call: TRBV6-5; j_call: TRBJ2-1; cdr3_nt: TGTGCCAGCAGGAGGATGACAGGGAGCAATGAGCAGTTCTTC; cdr3_aa: CASRRMTGSNEQFF
clone_size: NA; d_call: TRBD2; v_call: TRBV10-1; j_call: TRBJ2-1; cdr3_nt: TGCGCCAGCAGCGCGGGAGGGACCTCCTACAATGAGCAGTTCTTC; cdr3_aa: CASSAGGTSYNEQFF
clone_size: NA; d_call: NA; v_call: TRBV19; j_call: TRBJ1-1; cdr3_nt: TGTGCCAGTAGCACCCTCCGGGGTAACACTGAAGCTTTCTTT; cdr3_aa: CASSTLRGNTEAFF
clone_size: NA; d_call: TRBD1; v_call: TRBV27; j_call: TRBJ2-2; cdr3_nt: TGTGCCAGCAGTTTTCTGGACAGGGGGCACACCGGGGAGCTGTTTTTT; cdr3_aa: CASSFLDRGHTGELFF
clone_size: few; d_call: TRBD1; v_call: TRBV5-4; j_call: TRBJ1-6; cdr3_nt: TGTGCCAGCAGCTTGGACCCGGGACAGGGACCTAATTCACCCCTCCACTTT; cdr3_aa: CASSLDPGQGPNSPLHF
clone_size: NA; d_call: TRBD1; v_call: TRBV7-9; j_call: TRBJ2-3; cdr3_nt: TGTGCCAGCAGCTGGGGACAGGGCTCAGATACGCAGTATTTT; cdr3_aa: CASSWGQGSDTQYF
clone_size: NA; d_call: NA; v_call: TRBV7-9; j_call: TRBJ1-2; cdr3_nt: TGTGCCAGCAGCTTAGTGACTCCCGTCGTTGGTGTATCTGGCTACACCTTC; cdr3_aa: CASSLVTPVVGVSGYTF
clone_size: once; d_call: NA; v_call: TRBV15; j_call: TRBJ2-5; cdr3_nt: TGTGCCACCAGCAGAGATCTCGGAAGAGGGTGGGGGACCCAGTACTTC; cdr3_aa: CATSRDLGRGWGTQYF
clone_size: NA; d_call: NA; v_call: TRBV7-9; j_call: TRBJ1-4; cdr3_nt: TGTGCCAGCAGATTAGGGTCAGGGGTTGGGGAAAAACTGTTTTTT; cdr3_aa: CASRLGSGVGEKLFF
clone_size: NA; d_call: TRBD2; v_call: TRBV11-2; j_call: TRBJ2-5; cdr3_nt: TGTGCCAGCAGCTCCGGACTAGCGGGTGGAGAGACCCAGTACTTC; cdr3_aa: CASSSGLAGGETQYF
clone_size: NA; d_call: TRBD1; v_call: TRBV5-1; j_call: TRBJ2-7; cdr3_nt: TGCGCCAGCAGCTCCGGACAGGGGGACTACGAGCAGTACTTC; cdr3_aa: CASSSGQGDYEQYF
clone_size: NA; d_call: TRBD1; v_call: TRBV6-6; j_call: TRBJ1-1; cdr3_nt: TGTGCCAGCAGTCTAGGACAGGGAGAGAACACTGAAGCTTTCTTT; cdr3_aa: CASSLGQGENTEAFF
clone_size: once; d_call: NA; v_call: TRBV28; j_call: TRBJ2-7; cdr3_nt: TGTGCCAGCAGTCTCCACGAGCAGTACTTC; cdr3_aa: CASSLHEQYF
clone_size: few; d_call: NA; v_call: TRBV11-2; j_call: TRBJ1-2; cdr3_nt: TGTGCCAGCAGCTTTAGGGGGGGGCCGAACTATGGCTACACCTTC; cdr3_aa: CASSFRGGPNYGYTF
clone_size: NA; d_call: NA; v_call: TRBV6-4; j_call: TRBJ1-1; cdr3_nt: TGTGCCAGCAAAGTAACAGGGTTGAACACTGAAGCTTTCTTT; cdr3_aa: CASKVTGLNTEAFF
clone_size: NA; d_call: TRBD1; v_call: TRBV5-1; j_call: TRBJ2-2; cdr3_nt: TGCGCCAGCTGTACTCTAACAGGGGTTGCGGCCGGGGAGCTGTTTTTT; cdr3_aa: CASCTLTGVAAGELFF
clone_size: NA; d_call: NA; v_call: TRBV2; j_call: TRBJ2-6; cdr3_nt: TGTGCCAGCAGAGCACAGAGCTCTGGGGCCAACGTCCTGACTTTC; cdr3_aa: CASRAQSSGANVLTF
clone_size: NA; d_call: TRBD2; v_call: TRBV6-1; j_call: TRBJ2-7; cdr3_nt: TGTGCCACCCTGACTAGCGGGGGACGCTACGAGCAGTACTTC; cdr3_aa: CATLTSGGRYEQYF
clone_size: NA; d_call: NA; v_call: TRBV14; j_call: TRBJ1-2; cdr3_nt: TGTGCCAGCAGCCAAGATCTGGACAGCTACTATGGCTACACCTTC; cdr3_aa: CASSQDLDSYYGYTF
clone_size: NA; d_call: NA; v_call: TRBV6-6; j_call: TRBJ1-3; cdr3_nt: TGTGCCAGCAGTTACTCAGCTGTAAGAGGGAACACCATATATTTT; cdr3_aa: CASSYSAVRGNTIYF
clone_size: NA; d_call: NA; v_call: TRBV7-9; j_call: TRBJ1-1; cdr3_nt: TGTGCCAGCAGCCCCCACAGGATGAACACTGAAGCTTTCTTT; cdr3_aa: CASSPHRMNTEAFF
clone_size: NA; d_call: TRBD1; v_call: TRBV11-3; j_call: TRBJ2-1; cdr3_nt: TGTGCCAGCAGCCCAAGGGGGCACAATGAGCAGTTCTTC; cdr3_aa: CASSPRGHNEQFF
clone_size: NA; d_call: TRBD1; v_call: TRBV29-1; j_call: TRBJ1-6; cdr3_nt: TGCAGCGTAAGGGACAGGGTAGAATCACCCCTCCACTTT; cdr3_aa: CSVRDRVESPLHF
clone_size: NA; d_call: TRBD2; v_call: TRBV7-9; j_call: TRBJ2-7; cdr3_nt: TGTGCCAGCAGCTTTGGGGGGACTAGCGGGAGTGGAGAGCAGTACTTC; cdr3_aa: CASSFGGTSGSGEQYF
clone_size: few; d_call: NA; v_call: TRBV6-1; j_call: TRBJ1-5; cdr3_nt: TGTGCCAGCACTGTTCAGGTGGGCAATCAGCCCCAGCATTTT; cdr3_aa: CASTVQVGNQPQHF
clone_size: NA; d_call: TRBD1; v_call: TRBV6-1; j_call: TRBJ2-7; cdr3_nt: TGTGCCAGCAGTGAATTGGTGGGACAGGAGGGAGACGAGCAGTACTTC; cdr3_aa: CASSELVGQEGDEQYF
clone_size: NA; d_call: TRBD2; v_call: TRBV15; j_call: TRBJ2-1; cdr3_nt: TGTGCCACCAGCAGAGATAAAGCTAGCGGGATCCGGCAGTTCTTC; cdr3_aa: CATSRDKASGIRQFF
clone_size: NA; d_call: TRBD2; v_call: TRBV6-1; j_call: TRBJ2-2; cdr3_nt: TGTGCCAGCAGTGAAACCCACACTAGCGGCTCAAACACCGGGGAGCTGTTTTTT; cdr3_aa: CASSETHTSGSNTGELFF
clone_size: NA; d_call: TRBD2; v_call: TRBV9; j_call: TRBJ2-1; cdr3_nt: TGTGCCAGCAGCGTAGTCGGGCTAGCGGACCAACTCTCCTACAATGAGCAGTTCTTC; cdr3_aa: CASSVVGLADQLSYNEQFF